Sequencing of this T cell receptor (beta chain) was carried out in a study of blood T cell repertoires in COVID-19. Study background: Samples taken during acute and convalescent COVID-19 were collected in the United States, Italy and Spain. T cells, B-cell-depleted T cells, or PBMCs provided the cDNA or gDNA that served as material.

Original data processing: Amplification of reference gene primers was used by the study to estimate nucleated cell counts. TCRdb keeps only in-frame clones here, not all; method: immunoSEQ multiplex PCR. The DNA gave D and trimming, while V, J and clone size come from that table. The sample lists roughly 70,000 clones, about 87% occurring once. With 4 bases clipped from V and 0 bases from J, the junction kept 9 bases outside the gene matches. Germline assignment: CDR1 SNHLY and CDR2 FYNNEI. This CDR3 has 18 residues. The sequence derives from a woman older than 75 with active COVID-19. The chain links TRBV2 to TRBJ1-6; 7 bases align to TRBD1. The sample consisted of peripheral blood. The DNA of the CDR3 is TGTGCCAGCAGTGTTGACAGGGTGGGGAGCTCCTATAATTCACCCCTCCACTTT. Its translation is CASSVDRVGSSYNSPLHF.